The text below deals with one T cell receptor (beta chain). The antigen is unknown. The PCR made use of 60 Vbeta and 13 Jbeta primers. The repertoire was sequenced with immunoSEQ multiplex PCR; TCRdb's copy has only in-frame clones and lacks some. The sample contains about 130,000 clones, around 77% of which appear only once. This CDR3 comprises 15 residues. The ends were cut back, 4 bases at V and 2 bases at J, with 13 bases in the middle. Per germline, CDR1 SGHNT and CDR2 YYREEE (reference sequence). The data were obtained in a study of cytomegalovirus exposure and HLA in healthy donors. Study-wide context: A preliminary data release comprised about 85 million unique TCRs obtained from HLA-typed donors. General study results and limits: In a later analysis, TCR beta V- and J-gene trimming was associated with a missense DCLRE1C variant. Analyses of presence/absence relied on an assumption of roughly uniform sequencing depth across donors. Based on reports, TCR beta sequences accurately predicted HLA-A and HLA-B alleles for most subjects.

V usage is TRBV5-4 and J usage is TRBJ2-1; perhaps TRBD1 as D (6 bases). Specimen: PBMCs. The clonotype originates from a male donor in good health and CMV-seropositive. The CDR3 loop is CASSDLRDTYNEQFF. The CDR3 DNA follows: TGTGCCAGCAGCGACCTCCGGGACACCTACAATGAGCAGTTCTTC.